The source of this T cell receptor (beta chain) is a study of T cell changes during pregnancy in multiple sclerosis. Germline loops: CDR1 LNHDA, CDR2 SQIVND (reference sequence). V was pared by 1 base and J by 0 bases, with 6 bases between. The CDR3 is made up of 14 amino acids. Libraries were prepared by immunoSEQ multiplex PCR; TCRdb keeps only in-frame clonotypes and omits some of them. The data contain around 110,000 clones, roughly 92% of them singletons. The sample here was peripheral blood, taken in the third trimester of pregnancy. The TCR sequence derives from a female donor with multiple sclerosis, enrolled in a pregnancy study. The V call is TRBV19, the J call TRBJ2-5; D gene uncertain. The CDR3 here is CASSIGSDQETQYF. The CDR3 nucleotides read TGTGCCAGTAGTATAGGGTCAGACCAAGAGACCCAGTACTTC.